This entry describes one T cell receptor beta chain. Its antigen is as yet unknown. The sample comes from a study of T cells after yellow fever vaccination. Study background: Fractions low in cell number were prepared with SMART-Seq v4 Ultra Low Input. Study conclusions and caveats: The secondary response peaked faster, at day 5 versus 15, but was weaker.

The CDR3 loop spans 15 amino acids. Germline V lookup: CDR1 MGHRA, CDR2 YSYEKL. V was clipped by 1 base and J by 5 bases, with 14 bases between them. TCRdb re-derived calls from the 5' RACE reads in MiXCR, one entry per CDR3 protein. Of about 74,000 distinct CDR3 sequences listed, about 6.6% are singletons. The specimen comprised CD8+ T cells sorted from PBMCs, sampled around 5 days after the first yellow fever vaccination. This rearrangement joins TRBV4-1 to TRBJ2-5, with D possibly matching TRBD1 (6 bases). This TCR was recovered from a man aged 18 to 35 who received the YFV17D yellow fever vaccine. The CDR3 nucleotides are TGCGCCAGCAGCCAAGCGGCTGGGGGCGGTGAGACCCAGTACTTC. This encodes CASSQAAGGGETQYF.